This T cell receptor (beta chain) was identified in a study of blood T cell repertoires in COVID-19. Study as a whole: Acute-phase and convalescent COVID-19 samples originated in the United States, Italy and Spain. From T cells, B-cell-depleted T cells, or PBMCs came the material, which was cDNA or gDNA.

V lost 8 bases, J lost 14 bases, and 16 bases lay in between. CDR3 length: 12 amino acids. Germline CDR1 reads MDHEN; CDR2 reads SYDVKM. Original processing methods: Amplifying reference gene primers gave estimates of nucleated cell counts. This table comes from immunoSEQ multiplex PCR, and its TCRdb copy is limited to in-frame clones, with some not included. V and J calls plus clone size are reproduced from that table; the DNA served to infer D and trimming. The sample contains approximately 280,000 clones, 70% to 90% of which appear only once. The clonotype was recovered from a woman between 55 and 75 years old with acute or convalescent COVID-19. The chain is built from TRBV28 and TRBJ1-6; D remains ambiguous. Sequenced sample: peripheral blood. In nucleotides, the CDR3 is TGTGCCAGCGTAGATTTGGGTGAGGCCCTCCACTTT. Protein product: CASVDLGEALHF.